This T cell receptor (beta chain) derives from a study of shared clonotypes between healthy human individuals. CD45RO-negative, CCR7-selected cells formed the naive CD8 fraction, which excluded terminally differentiated effector memory CD45RA+ cells. TCRdb's table, derived via immunoSEQ multiplex PCR, lists solely in-frame clones and lacks some. The sample lists about 2.2 million clones, 93% occurring once. Findings and limits, study-wide: Sample collection involved blood only; tissue repertoires are likely different.

With respect to this clone: Its matching antigen is unknown.

This sequence originates from a man aged 18 to 29 in good health. Some clones in this sample may be carry-over from other donors' samples. Sequenced: naive CD8+ T cells from PBMCs.

The DNA of the CDR3 is TGTGCCCTCCGGGGGGGCTCCGGGGAGCTGTTTTTT. This codes for CALRGGSGELFF. V and J are TRBV10-3 and TRBJ2-2, with 8 bases matching TRBD2. V was clipped by 11 bases and J by 6 bases; unmatched bases: 5. CDR1 and CDR2 from the germline V gene are ENHRY and SYGVKD. The CDR3 consists of 12 residues.